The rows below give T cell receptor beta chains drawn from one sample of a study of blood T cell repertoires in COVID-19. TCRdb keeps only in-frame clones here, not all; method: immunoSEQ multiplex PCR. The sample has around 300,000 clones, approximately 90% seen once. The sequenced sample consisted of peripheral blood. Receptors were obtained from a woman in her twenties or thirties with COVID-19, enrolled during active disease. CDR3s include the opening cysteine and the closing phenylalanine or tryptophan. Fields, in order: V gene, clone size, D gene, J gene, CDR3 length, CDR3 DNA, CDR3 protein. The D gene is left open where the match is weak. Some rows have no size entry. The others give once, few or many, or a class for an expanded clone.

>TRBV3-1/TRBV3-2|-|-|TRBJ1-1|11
TGTGCCAGCAGCCAACGGACTGAAGCTTTCTTT
CASSQRTEAFF
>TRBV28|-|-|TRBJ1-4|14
TGTGCCAGCGGATTTCTAGGGGTTAGCGAAAAACTGTTTTTT
CASGFLGVSEKLFF
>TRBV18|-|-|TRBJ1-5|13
TGTGCCAGCTCAGGGGAGTGGAATCAGCCCCAGCATTTT
CASSGEWNQPQHF
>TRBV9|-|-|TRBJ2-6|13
TGTGCCAGCCGGGGGTCTGGGGCCAACGTCCTGACTTTC
CASRGSGANVLTF
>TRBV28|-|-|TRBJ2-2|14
TGTGCCAGCAGTTTAACAGAGAACACCGGGGAGCTGTTTTTT
CASSLTENTGELFF
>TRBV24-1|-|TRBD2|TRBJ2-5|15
TGTGCCACCAGTGACCCGACTAGCGGGAGGGAGACCCAGTACTTC
CATSDPTSGRETQYF
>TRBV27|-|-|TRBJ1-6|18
TGTGCCAGCAGTTTACGGGGACTAAGGAGCTCCTATAATTCACCCCTCCACTTT
CASSLRGLRSSYNSPLHF
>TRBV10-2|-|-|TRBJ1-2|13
TGCGCCAGCAGTGAGTCGGGGGGAAGTGGCTACACCTTC
CASSESGGSGYTF
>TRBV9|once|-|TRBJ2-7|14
TGTGCCAGCAGCGCTGAGGCGGAGAACTACGAGCAGTACTTC
CASSAEAENYEQYF
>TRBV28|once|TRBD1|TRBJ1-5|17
TGTGCCAGCAGTCCCGGACAGGGTCGTTATAGCAATCAGCCCCAGCATTTT
CASSPGQGRYSNQPQHF
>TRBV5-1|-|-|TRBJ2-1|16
TGCGCCAGCAGCTTGGCCTCGGGGGAGCGCGACAATGAGCAGTTCTTC
CASSLASGERDNEQFF
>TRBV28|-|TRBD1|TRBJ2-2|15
TGTGCCAGCTTAGAGGACAGGGGGCGCACGGGGGAGCTGTTTTTT
CASLEDRGRTGELFF
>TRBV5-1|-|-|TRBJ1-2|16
TGCGCCAGCAGCTTGGCCACCCCCCGGAGCCCTGGTGGCTACACCTTC
CASSLATPRSPGGYTF
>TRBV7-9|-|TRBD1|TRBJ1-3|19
TGTGCCAGCAGCTTAAATCCAGGCAGGGGGCCATTCTCTGGAAACACCATATATTTT
CASSLNPGRGPFSGNTIYF
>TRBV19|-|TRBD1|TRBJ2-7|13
TGTGCCAGTAGCAGGGACAGGGCTTACGAGCAGTACTTC
CASSRDRAYEQYF
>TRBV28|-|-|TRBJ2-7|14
TGTGCCAGCAGTTTGACCCCGGGGTCCTACGAGCAGTACTTC
CASSLTPGSYEQYF
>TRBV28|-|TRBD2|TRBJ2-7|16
TGTGCCAGCAGTTTGATCGGACTAGCGCCCGAAGACGAGCAGTACTTC
CASSLIGLAPEDEQYF
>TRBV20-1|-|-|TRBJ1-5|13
TGCAGTGCTAGTTATGGCCAGAATCAGCCCCAGCATTTT
CSASYGQNQPQHF
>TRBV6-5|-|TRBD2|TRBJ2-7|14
TGTGCCAGCAGCCTAGCGGGAGACCCCTACGAGCAGTACTTC
CASSLAGDPYEQYF
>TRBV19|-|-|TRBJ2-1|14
TGTGCCAGTAGTATCTCGACTAGAAACAATGAGCAGTTCTTC
CASSISTRNNEQFF
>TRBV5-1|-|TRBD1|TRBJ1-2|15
TGCGCCAGCAGCTTGGCGGGACAGGGAAACTATGGCTACACCTTC
CASSLAGQGNYGYTF
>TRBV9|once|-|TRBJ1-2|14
TGTGCCAGCAGCTCGCGGGGGGGGAACTATGGCTACACCTTC
CASSSRGGNYGYTF
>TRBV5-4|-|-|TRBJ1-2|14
TGTGCCAGCAGCTTGGGATACAGTAACTATGGCTACACCTTC
CASSLGYSNYGYTF
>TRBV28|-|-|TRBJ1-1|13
TGTGCCAGCAGTCTCCGTAGAGGCACTGAAGCTTTCTTT
CASSLRRGTEAFF
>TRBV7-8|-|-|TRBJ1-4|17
TGTGCCAGCAGCTTTGGCAGGGGAAAGTGGGTCGATGAAAAACTGTTTTTT
CASSFGRGKWVDEKLFF
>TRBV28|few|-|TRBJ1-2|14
TGTGCCAGCAGGTGGGGGCAGGGTAACTATGGCTACACCTTC
CASRWGQGNYGYTF
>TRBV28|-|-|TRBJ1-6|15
TGTGCCAGCAGTTTACCACAGGGCAGGAGTTCACCCCTCCACTTT
CASSLPQGRSSPLHF
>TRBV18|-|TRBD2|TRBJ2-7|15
TGTGCCAGCTCGCAAACCGGGACTAGCGGGAACGAGCAGTACTTC
CASSQTGTSGNEQYF
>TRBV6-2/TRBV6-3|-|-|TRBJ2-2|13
TGTGCCAGCAGTTTCTTAATCACCGGGGAGCTGTTTTTT
CASSFLITGELFF
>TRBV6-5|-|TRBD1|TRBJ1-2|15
TGTGCCAGCAGTTCTACACCGGGACAGGACTATGGCTACACCTTC
CASSSTPGQDYGYTF
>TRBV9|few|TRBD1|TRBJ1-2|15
TGTGCCAGCAGCTCCCGGACAGGCACACTCGATGGCTACACCTTC
CASSSRTGTLDGYTF
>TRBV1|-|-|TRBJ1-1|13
TGCACCAGCATTACAGGATTGGAAACTGAAGCTTTCTTT
CTSITGLETEAFF
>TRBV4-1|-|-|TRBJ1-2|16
TGCGCCAGCAGCCAGCCGACAGGACCCTCCGCAGGGGGCTACACCTTC
CASSQPTGPSAGGYTF
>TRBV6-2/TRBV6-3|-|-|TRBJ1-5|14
TGTGCCAGCAGCCACGTAGATAGCAATCAGCCCCAGCATTTT
CASSHVDSNQPQHF
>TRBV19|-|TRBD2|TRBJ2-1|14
TGTGCCAGTAGTATATCCACAGCGGGAAGTGAGCAGTTCTTC
CASSISTAGSEQFF
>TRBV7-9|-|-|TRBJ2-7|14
TGTGCCAGCAGCATACAGGCGAGCTCCTACGAGCAGTACTTC
CASSIQASSYEQYF
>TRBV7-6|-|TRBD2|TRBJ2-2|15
TGTGCCAGCAGCTTATGGCTAGCGGGAGCCGGGGAGCTGTTTTTT
CASSLWLAGAGELFF
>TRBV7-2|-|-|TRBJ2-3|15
TGTGCCAGCAGCGCTGGACAGCCCCCTGGAGATACGCAGTATTTT
CASSAGQPPGDTQYF
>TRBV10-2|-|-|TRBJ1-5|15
TGCGCCAGCAGTGAGTATGGGGGGGGCAATCAGCCCCAGCATTTT
CASSEYGGGNQPQHF
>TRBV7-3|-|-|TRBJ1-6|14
TGTGCCAGCAGCTTAACAACAGGAAATTCACCCCTCCACTTT
CASSLTTGNSPLHF
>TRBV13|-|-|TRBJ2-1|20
TGTGCCAGCAGTCTCCTTCCAGGGGTTTTAGGGAGTATGGATTTCGATGAGCAGTTCTTC
CASSLLPGVLGSMDFDEQFF
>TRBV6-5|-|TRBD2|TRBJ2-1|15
TGTGCCAGCGGACGACTAGCGGGAGGTTTCGATGAGCAGTTCTTC
CASGRLAGGFDEQFF
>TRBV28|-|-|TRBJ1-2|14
TGTGCCAGCAGTGCCTACTCAAGCCGCTATGGCTACACCTTC
CASSAYSSRYGYTF
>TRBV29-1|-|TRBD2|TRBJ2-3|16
TGCAGCGCTGTTGGGGGGGCTAGCGGGACCACAGATACGCAGTATTTT
CSAVGGASGTTDTQYF
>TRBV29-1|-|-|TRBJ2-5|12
TGCAGCGTCCCCCCGAGCGGAGAGACCCAGTACTTC
CSVPPSGETQYF
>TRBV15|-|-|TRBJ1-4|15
TGTGCCACCAGCAGCGTTCCAGGGGAGAGTGAAAAACTGTTTTTT
CATSSVPGESEKLFF
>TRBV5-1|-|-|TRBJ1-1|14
TGCGCCAGCAGCTTTACAGGTCCCGGCACTGAAGCTTTCTTT
CASSFTGPGTEAFF